What follows describes a single TCR beta chain. The ends were cut back, 4 bases at V and 0 bases at J, with 10 bases in the middle. CDR1 SNHLY and CDR2 FYNNEI come from the germline V gene. CDR3 length: 15 residues. The data were obtained in a study of blood T cell repertoires in COVID-19. Study as a whole: In each case, the material was cDNA or gDNA derived from T cells, B-cell-depleted T cells, or PBMCs.

Clones were sequenced by immunoSEQ multiplex PCR, and TCRdb holds only the in-frame ones, with some missing. The sample has 150,000 to 200,000 clones; over 75% are singletons. Those enrolled in Seattle joined during active infection and were followed longitudinally afterward. Sample: peripheral blood. The gene calls are TRBV2 and TRBJ1-5; D remains unclear. The TCR was taken from a person aged 65 to 79 with COVID-19, enrolled during active disease. The CDR3 loop is CASSATAYSNQPQHF. The CDR3 DNA is TGTGCCAGCAGTGCGACTGCTTATAGCAATCAGCCCCAGCATTTT.